The 19 T cell receptor beta chains below were found in one sample sequenced in a study of shared clonotypes between healthy human individuals. Sequencing used immunoSEQ multiplex PCR; TCRdb keeps in-frame clones, though not all of them. The sample consists of roughly 1,100,000 clones, about 80% of them appearing once. What was sequenced was memory CD4+ T cells sorted from blood. Subset indicated: CD45RA-negative fraction. The source is a man aged 18 to 29 in good health.

This clone came up a few times. The genes are TRBV7-9 and TRBJ1-1; 7 nucleotides match TRBD1. The CDR3 is 14 residues long. The J segment lost 4 bases and the V segment lost 5 bases, leaving 7 bases of the junction unmatched. Germline V gene data show CDR1 as SEHNR and CDR2 as FQNEAQ (reference sequence). CDR3 DNA sequence: TGTGCCAGCAGCCTAGGACAGGCCCCCACTGAAGCTTTCTTT. Translation gives CASSLGQAPTEAFF.

This clone was detected only a few times. This chain links TRBV6-6 with TRBJ1-4; 8 nucleotides agree with TRBD1. V shed 6 bases and J 10 bases; nucleotides not matched to a gene: 7. The CDR3 spans 13 residues. Germline CDR1 is MNHNY and CDR2 is SVGAGI (reference sequence). In nucleotides, the CDR3 is TGTGCCAGCAGCCCCGCCGGGACAGGAAAACTGTTTTTT. As protein: CASSPAGTGKLFF.

The J gene is TRBJ2-3, the V gene TRBV7-9; D is ambiguous. Looked up from germline, CDR1 is SEHNR and CDR2 is FQNEAQ (reference sequence). Trimming pared 3 bases from V and 0 bases from J, leaving 7 bases between. The CDR3 has 14 residues. CDR3 nucleotides: TGTGCCAGCAGCTTCATGGAAAGCACAGATACGCAGTATTTT. Translation gives CASSFMESTDTQYF.

This clone was counted between two and nine times. The chain uses TRBV29-1 and TRBJ1-4; 9 bases match TRBD1. The ends lost 6 bases at V and 7 bases at J; junction bases unmatched: 6. Germline assignment: CDR1 SQVTM and CDR2 ANQGSEA. This CDR3 region has 13 residues. The CDR3 DNA follows: TGCAGCGTCAGGGACAGGGTGGGTGAAAAACTGTTTTTT. It encodes CSVRDRVGEKLFF.

V is TRBV5-1 and J is TRBJ2-5; 7 bases are shared with TRBD1. The CDR3 totals 12 residues. CDR1 SGHRS and CDR2 YFSETQ come from the germline V gene. Trimming removed 4 bases from V and 4 bases from J; junction bases left unmatched: 1. CDR3 residues: CASSKGAETQYF. The DNA of the CDR3 is TGCGCCAGCAGCAAGGGGGCAGAGACCCAGTACTTC.

The chain recombines TRBV28 with TRBJ1-2; D is unresolved. V lost 1 base to trimming and J lost 7 bases, with 13 bases between them. The CDR3 loop spans 14 amino acids. Germline CDR1 and CDR2: MDHEN and SYDVKM. CDR3 nucleotide sequence: TGTGCCAGCAGTTTATCTAAGGAGAAGGGTGGCTACACCTTC. The encoded protein is CASSLSKEKGGYTF.

The chain recombines TRBV7-6 with TRBJ2-5; D gene uncertain. The V end was cut by 3 bases, the J end by 1 base, with 12 bases between. This CDR3 has 15 residues. Germline V CDR1 and CDR2: SGHVS, FNYEAQ. The CDR3 loop reads CASSLTQLIQETQYF. The CDR3 DNA is TGTGCCAGCAGCTTGACACAGTTAATCCAAGAGACCCAGTACTTC.

J is TRBJ2-5 and V is TRBV18; D possibly corresponds to TRBD2 (6 bases). The CDR3 runs 15 residues. Germline V gene data show CDR1 as KGHSH and CDR2 as LQKENI. Between the trimmed V and J ends, which lost 6 bases and 0 bases, there was a span of 14 bases. This CDR3 is CASSPLGGNQETQYF. The DNA for the CDR3 is TGTGCCAGCTCCCCCTTAGGAGGGAACCAAGAGACCCAGTACTTC.

This clone was observed a few times. A junction end diverges from the germline sequence, so it may reflect a read error. This chain uses TRBV19 with TRBJ2-2; D not certain. This CDR3 is built from 16 residues. CDR1 is LNHDA, CDR2 SQIVND, per germline (reference sequence). CDR3 DNA: TGTGCCACTAGTAACCCGACTCTCGCGAACACCGGGGAGCTGTTTTTT. It is translated as CATSNPTLANTGELFF.

This clone was seen ten or more times. The chain uses TRBV10-3 and TRBJ2-2; no clear D gene. The CDR3 is 14 amino acids. Germline CDR1 ENHRY, CDR2 SYGVKD. V was clipped by 5 bases and J by 1 base, with 8 bases between them. This CDR3 is CAISHSMNTGELFF. The CDR3 coding sequence is TGTGCCATCAGTCATTCAATGAACACCGGGGAGCTGTTTTTT.

The rearrangement joins TRBV29-1 to TRBJ2-7, with 7 bases fitting TRBD1. This CDR3 has 13 residues. Germline V gene sequence: CDR1 SQVTM, CDR2 ANQGSEA. Germline trimming cut 3 bases from V and 6 bases from J; bases unmatched to any gene: 8. The CDR3 nucleotides are TGCAGCGTTGATAGTCAGGGGGATTCCGAGCAGTACTTC. It encodes CSVDSQGDSEQYF.

V is TRBV6-4 and J is TRBJ1-2; the D is unclear. This CDR3 contains 13 residues. Trimming stripped 3 bases from V and 4 bases from J, with 9 bases between. Looked up from germline, CDR1 is MRHNA and CDR2 is SNTAGT. The DNA of the CDR3 is TGTGCCAGCAGTGAGCAGATGGGCTATGGCTACACCTTC. It specifies CASSEQMGYGYTF.

The V and J genes are TRBV6-1 and TRBJ2-1, with a tentative D call TRBD1 (5 bases). Looked up from germline, CDR1 is MNHNS and CDR2 is SASEGT. CDR3 length equals 13 residues. Trimming pared 5 bases from V and 7 bases from J, leaving 12 bases between. The CDR3 DNA is TGTGCCAGCAGTCCCGGCAGGGCGAATGAGCAGTTCTTC. Translation: CASSPGRANEQFF.

This chain uses TRBV7-6 with TRBJ2-1, with D possibly being TRBD2 (7 bases). Per germline, CDR1 SGHVS and CDR2 FNYEAQ. The CDR3 sequence is 17 residues long. V was trimmed by 5 bases and J by 7 bases, leaving 24 bases between them. The CDR3 sequence: CASSPLGGGGFSNEQFF. The CDR3 coding sequence is TGTGCCAGCAGCCCCCTAGGAGGGGGGGGGTTTAGTAATGAGCAGTTCTTC.

This clone was seen more than once but under ten times. V is TRBV4-1 and J is TRBJ1-2; no clear D gene. V was clipped by 5 bases and J by 5 bases, with 9 bases between them. CDR1 and CDR2 (germline): MGHRA, YSYEKL. This CDR3 has 12 residues. Written as DNA, the CDR3 is TGCGCCAGCAGCGTCAAGGGTTATGGCTACACCTTC. Amino acid sequence: CASSVKGYGYTF.

The rearrangement joins TRBV5-1 to TRBJ2-5, with TRBD1 matching over 9 bases. The assigned J gene may be wrong: the sequence end matches TRBJ2-7 better. This CDR3 has 13 residues. Germline CDR1 reads SGHRS; CDR2 reads YFSETQ. As DNA, the CDR3 is TGCGCCAGCAGCCAGGACAGGGGAAACGAGCAGTACTTC. Translation gives CASSQDRGNEQYF.

This CDR3 is CATSTGQTYEQYF. CDR3 DNA: TGCGCCACTTCGACGGGGCAAACCTACGAGCAGTACTTC. The V and J genes are TRBV10-1 and TRBJ2-7; either TRBD1 or TRBD2 may supply D (5 bases each). This CDR3 comprises 13 residues. Looked up from germline, CDR1 is WNHNN and CDR2 is SYGVQD (reference sequence). V was shortened by 10 bases and J by 2 bases, with 15 bases between the two germline ends.

The count of this clone is one. This chain connects TRBV7-8 to TRBJ2-5; D is ambiguous. Deletions cut 6 bases from V and 1 base from J, with 12 bases between. Germline V gene lookup returns CDR1 SGHVS and CDR2 FQNEAQ. CDR3 size: 14 residues. The CDR3 here is CASSKTALQETQYF. As DNA, the CDR3 is TGTGCCAGCAGTAAAACAGCGCTCCAAGAGACCCAGTACTTC.

CDR3 protein: CASSLGSGNYGYTF. The CDR3 nucleotides are TGTGCCAGCAGCTTAGGGAGTGGTAACTATGGCTACACCTTC. The chain joins TRBV5-6 to TRBJ1-2, with D uncertain. CDR3 length equals 14 residues. V lost 2 bases and J 1 base, leaving 9 bases between the germline ends. The germline V gene encodes CDR1 SGHDT and CDR2 YYEEEE.